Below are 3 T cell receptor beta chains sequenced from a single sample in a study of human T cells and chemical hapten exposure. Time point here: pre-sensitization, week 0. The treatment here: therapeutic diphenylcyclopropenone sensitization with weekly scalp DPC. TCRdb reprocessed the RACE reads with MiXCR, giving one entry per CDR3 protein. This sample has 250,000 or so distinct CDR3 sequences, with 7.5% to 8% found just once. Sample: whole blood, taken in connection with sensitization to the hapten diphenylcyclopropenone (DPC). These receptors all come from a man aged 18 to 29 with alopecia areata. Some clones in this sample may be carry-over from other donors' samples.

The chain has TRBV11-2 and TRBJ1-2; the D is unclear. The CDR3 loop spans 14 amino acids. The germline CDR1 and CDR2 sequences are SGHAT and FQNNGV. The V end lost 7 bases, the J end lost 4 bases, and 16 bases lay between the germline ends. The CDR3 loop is CASTSDPSGYGYTF. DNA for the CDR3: TGTGCCAGCACCTCAGATCCCAGCGGCTATGGCTACACCTTC.

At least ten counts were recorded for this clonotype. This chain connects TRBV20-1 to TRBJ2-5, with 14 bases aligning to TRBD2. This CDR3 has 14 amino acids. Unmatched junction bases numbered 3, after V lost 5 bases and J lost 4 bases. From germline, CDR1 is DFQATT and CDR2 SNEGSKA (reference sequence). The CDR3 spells CSAPGTSGGETQYF. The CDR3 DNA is TGCAGTGCTCCTGGGACTAGCGGGGGAGAGACCCAGTACTTC.

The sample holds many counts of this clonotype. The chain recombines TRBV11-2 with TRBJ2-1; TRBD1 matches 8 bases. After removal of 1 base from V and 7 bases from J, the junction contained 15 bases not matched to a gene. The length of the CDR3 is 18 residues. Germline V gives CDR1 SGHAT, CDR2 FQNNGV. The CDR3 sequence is CASSLARQGLTAGNEQFF. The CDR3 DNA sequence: TGTGCCAGCAGCTTAGCGAGACAGGGGTTGACGGCCGGAAATGAGCAGTTCTTC.